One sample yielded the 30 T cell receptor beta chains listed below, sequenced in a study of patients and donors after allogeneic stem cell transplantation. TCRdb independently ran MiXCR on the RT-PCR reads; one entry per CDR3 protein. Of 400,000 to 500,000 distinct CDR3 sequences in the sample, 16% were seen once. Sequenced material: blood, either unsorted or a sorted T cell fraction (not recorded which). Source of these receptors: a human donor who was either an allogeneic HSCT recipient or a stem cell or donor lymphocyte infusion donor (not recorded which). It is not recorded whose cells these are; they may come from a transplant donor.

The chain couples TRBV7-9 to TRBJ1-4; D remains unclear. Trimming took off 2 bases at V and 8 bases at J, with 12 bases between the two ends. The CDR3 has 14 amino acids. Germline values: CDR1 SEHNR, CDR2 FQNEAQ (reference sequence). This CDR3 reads CASSLYPEKEKLFF. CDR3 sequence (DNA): TGTGCCAGCAGCTTATACCCCGAGAAGGAAAAACTGTTTTTT. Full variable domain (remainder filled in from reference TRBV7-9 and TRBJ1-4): DTGVSQNPRHKITKRGQNVTFRCDPISEHNRLYWYRQTLGQGPEFLTYFQNEAQLEKSRLLSDRFSAERPKGSFSTLEIQRTEQGDSAMYLCASSLYPEKEKLFFGSGTQLSVL.

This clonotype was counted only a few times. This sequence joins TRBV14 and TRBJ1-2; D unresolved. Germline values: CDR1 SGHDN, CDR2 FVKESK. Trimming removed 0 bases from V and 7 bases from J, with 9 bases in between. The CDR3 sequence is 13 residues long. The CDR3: CASSQELPVGYTF. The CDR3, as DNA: TGTGCCAGCAGCCAAGAGTTACCGGTTGGCTACACCTTC.

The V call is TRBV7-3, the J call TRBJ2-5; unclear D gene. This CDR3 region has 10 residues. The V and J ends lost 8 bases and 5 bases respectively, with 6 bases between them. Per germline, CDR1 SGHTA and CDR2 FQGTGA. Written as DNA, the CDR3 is TGTGCCAGCTTGCGGGAGACCCAGTACTTC. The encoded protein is CASLRETQYF.

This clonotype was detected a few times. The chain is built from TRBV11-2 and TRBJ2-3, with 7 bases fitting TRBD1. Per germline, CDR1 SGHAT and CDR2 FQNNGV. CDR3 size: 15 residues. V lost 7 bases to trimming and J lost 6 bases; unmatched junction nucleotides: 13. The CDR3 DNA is TGTGCCAGCAACACAGAAGGGGGCAGAGAGGATACGCAGTATTTT. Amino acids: CASNTEGGREDTQYF. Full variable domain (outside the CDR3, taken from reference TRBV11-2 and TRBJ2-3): EAGVAQSPRYKIIEKRQSVAFWCNPISGHATLYWYQQILGQGPKLLIQFQNNGVVDDSQLPKDRFSAERLKGVDSTLKIQPAKLEDSAVYLCASNTEGGREDTQYFGPGTRLTVL.

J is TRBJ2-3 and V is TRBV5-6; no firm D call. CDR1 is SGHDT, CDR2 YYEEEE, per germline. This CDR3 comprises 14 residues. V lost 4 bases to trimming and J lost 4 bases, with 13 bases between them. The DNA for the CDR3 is TGTGCCAGCAGCGACGTAGCTGCGGCAGATACGCAGTATTTT. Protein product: CASSDVAAADTQYF. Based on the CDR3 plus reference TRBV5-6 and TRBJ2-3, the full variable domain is DAGVTQSPTHLIKTRGQQVTLRCSPKSGHDTVSWYQQALGQGPQFIFQYYEEEERQRGNFPDRFSGHQFPNYSSELNVNALLLGDSALYLCASSDVAAADTQYFGPGTRLTVL.

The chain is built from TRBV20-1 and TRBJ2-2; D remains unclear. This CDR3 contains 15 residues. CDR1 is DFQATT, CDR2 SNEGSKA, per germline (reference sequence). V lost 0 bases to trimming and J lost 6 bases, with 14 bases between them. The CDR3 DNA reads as TGCAGTGCTAGAGATCGGTGGTATAGACCCGGGGAGCTGTTTTTT. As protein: CSARDRWYRPGELFF.

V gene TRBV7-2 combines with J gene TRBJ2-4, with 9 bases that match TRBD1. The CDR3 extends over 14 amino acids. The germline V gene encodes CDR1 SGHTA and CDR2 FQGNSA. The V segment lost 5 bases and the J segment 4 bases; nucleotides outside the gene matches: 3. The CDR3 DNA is TGTGCCAGCAGCCTCGGGACAGGGAAAAACATTCAGTACTTC. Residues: CASSLGTGKNIQYF.

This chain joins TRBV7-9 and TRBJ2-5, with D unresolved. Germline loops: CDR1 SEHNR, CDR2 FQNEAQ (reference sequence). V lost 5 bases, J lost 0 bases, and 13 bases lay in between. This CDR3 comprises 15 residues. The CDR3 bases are TGTGCCAGCAGCCCCTATCCCCGTTACCAAGAGACCCAGTACTTC. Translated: CASSPYPRYQETQYF. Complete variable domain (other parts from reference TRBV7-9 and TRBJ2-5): DTGVSQNPRHKITKRGQNVTFRCDPISEHNRLYWYRQTLGQGPEFLTYFQNEAQLEKSRLLSDRFSAERPKGSFSTLEIQRTEQGDSAMYLCASSPYPRYQETQYFGPGTRLLVL.

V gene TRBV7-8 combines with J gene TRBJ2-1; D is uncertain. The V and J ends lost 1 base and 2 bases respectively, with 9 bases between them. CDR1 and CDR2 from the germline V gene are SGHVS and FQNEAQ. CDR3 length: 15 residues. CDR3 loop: CASSLEWRAYNEQFF. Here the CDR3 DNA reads TGTGCCAGCAGCTTAGAGTGGCGAGCCTACAATGAGCAGTTCTTC.

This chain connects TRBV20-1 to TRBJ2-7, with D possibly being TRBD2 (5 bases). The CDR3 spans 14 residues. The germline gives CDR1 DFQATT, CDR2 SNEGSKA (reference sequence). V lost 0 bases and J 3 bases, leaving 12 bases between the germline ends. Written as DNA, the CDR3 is TGCAGTGCTAGAGATCTGGCTAGCTACTACGAGCAGTACTTC. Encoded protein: CSARDLASYYEQYF.

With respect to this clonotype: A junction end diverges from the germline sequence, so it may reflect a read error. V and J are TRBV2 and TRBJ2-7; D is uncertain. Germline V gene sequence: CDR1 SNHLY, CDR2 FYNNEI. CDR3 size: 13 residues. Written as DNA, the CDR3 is TGTGCCAGCAGTGTAGGGCCCGGATACGATCAGTACTTC. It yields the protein CASSVGPGYDQYF. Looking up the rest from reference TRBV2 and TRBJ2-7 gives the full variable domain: EPEVTQTPSHQVTQMGQEVILRCVPISNHLYFYWYRQILGQKVEFLVSFYNNEISEKSEIFDDQFSVERPDGSNFTLKIRSTKLEDSAMYFCASSVGPGYDQYFGPGTRLTVT.

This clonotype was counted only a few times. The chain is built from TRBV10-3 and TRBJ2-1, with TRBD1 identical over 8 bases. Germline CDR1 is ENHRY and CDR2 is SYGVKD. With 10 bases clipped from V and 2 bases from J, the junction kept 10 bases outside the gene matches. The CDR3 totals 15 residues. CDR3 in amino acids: CATGTGTGPYNEQFF. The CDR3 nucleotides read TGTGCCACCGGAACCGGGACAGGTCCCTACAATGAGCAGTTCTTC.

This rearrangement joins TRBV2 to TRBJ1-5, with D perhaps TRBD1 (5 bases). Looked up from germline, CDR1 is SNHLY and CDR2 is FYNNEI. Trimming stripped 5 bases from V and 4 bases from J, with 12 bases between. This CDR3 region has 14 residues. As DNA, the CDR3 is TGTGCCAGCAGTCAGCGCAGGGAAAATCAGCCCCAGCATTTT. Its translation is CASSQRRENQPQHF.

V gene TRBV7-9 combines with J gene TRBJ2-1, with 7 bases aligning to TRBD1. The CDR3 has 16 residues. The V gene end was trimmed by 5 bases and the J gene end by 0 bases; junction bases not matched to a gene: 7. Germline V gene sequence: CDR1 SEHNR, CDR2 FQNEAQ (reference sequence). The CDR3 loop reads CASSPHRGPSYNEQFF. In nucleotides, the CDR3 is TGTGCCAGCAGCCCCCACAGGGGACCCTCCTACAATGAGCAGTTCTTC.

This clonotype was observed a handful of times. The CDR3 region is CASSQMGQSYEQYF. CDR3 in DNA: TGTGCCAGCAGCCAAATGGGACAGTCCTACGAGCAGTACTTC. The gene calls are TRBV3-1 and TRBJ2-7, with TRBD1 identical over 7 bases. The CDR3 spans 14 residues. Germline loops: CDR1 LGHDT, CDR2 YNNKEL (reference sequence). Losses at the gene ends were 2 bases for V and 1 base for J; bases not matched to a gene: 2.

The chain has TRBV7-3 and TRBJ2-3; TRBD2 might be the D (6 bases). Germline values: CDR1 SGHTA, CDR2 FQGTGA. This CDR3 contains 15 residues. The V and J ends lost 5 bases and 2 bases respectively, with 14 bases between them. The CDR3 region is CASSGSGTLTDTQYF. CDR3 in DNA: TGTGCCAGCAGCGGATCCGGGACTCTCACAGATACGCAGTATTTT.

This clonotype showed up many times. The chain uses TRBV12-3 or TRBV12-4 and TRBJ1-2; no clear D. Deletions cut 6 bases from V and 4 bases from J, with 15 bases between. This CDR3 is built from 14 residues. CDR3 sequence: CASRKRGIGYGYTF. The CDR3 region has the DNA TGTGCCAGCAGGAAGCGCGGTATAGGCTATGGCTACACCTTC.

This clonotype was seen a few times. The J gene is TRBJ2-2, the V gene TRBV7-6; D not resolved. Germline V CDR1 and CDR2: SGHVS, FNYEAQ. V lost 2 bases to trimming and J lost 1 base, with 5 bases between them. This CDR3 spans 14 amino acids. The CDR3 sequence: CASSLKENTGELFF. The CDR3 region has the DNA TGTGCCAGCAGCTTAAAGGAGAACACCGGGGAGCTGTTTTTT.

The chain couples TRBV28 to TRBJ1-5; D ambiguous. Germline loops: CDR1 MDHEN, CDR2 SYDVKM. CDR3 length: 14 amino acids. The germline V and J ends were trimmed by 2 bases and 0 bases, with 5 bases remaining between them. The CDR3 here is CASSLLHSNQPQHF. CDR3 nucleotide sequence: TGTGCCAGCAGTTTACTACATAGCAATCAGCCCCAGCATTTT.

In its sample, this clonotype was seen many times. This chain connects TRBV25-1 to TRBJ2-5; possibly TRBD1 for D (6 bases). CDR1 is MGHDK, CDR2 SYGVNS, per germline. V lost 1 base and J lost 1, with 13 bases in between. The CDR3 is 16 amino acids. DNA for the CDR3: TGTGCCAGCAGTGAATTTTACGGACAGATCCAAGAGACCCAGTACTTC. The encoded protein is CASSEFYGQIQETQYF.

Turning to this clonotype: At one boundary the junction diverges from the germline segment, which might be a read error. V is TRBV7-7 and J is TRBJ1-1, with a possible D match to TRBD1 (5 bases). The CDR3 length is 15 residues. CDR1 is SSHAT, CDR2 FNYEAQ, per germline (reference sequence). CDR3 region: CASSLVDRGDTEAFF. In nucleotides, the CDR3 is TGTGCTAGCAGCCTAGTCGACAGAGGGGACACTGAAGCTTTCTTT.

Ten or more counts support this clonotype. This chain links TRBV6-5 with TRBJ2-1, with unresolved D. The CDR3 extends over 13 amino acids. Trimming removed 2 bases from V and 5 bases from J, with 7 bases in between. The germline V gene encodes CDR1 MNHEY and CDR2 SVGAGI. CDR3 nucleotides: TGTGCCAGCAGTTACGGCTTCCACAATGAGCAGTTCTTC. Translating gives CASSYGFHNEQFF.

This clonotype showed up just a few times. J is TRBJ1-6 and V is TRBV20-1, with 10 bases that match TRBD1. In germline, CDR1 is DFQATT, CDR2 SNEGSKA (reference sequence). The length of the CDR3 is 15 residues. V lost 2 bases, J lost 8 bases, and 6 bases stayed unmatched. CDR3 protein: CSARSGQGGDSPLHF. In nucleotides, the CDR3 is TGCAGTGCTAGATCCGGACAGGGGGGGGATTCACCCCTCCACTTT.

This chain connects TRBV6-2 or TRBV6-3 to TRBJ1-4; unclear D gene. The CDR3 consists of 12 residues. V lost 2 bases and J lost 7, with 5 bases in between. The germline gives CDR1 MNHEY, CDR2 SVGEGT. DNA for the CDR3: TGTGCCAGCAGTTACGCTTTTGAAAAACTGTTTTTT. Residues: CASSYAFEKLFF.

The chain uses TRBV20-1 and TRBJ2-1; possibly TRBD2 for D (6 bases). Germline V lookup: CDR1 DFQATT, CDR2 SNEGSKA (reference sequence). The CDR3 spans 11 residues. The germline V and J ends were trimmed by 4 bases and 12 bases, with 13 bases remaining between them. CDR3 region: CSAISGERQFF. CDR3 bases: TGCAGTGCTATCTCGGGGGAGAGGCAGTTCTTC.

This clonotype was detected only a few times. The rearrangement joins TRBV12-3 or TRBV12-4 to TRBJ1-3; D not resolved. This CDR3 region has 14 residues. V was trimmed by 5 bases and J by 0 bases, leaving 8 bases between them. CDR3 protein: CASSAWYSGNTIYF. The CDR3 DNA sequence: TGTGCCAGCAGTGCATGGTACTCTGGAAACACCATATATTTT.

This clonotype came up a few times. CDR3: CASSELASGSGDTQYF. In DNA form, the CDR3 reads TGTGCCAGCAGTGAATTGGCTAGCGGGAGTGGAGATACGCAGTATTTT. The chain carries TRBV25-1 and TRBJ2-3; 10 nucleotides line up with TRBD2. Trimming cost V 1 base and J 5 bases; bases outside gene matches: 6. Per the germline V gene, CDR1 is MGHDK and CDR2 is SYGVNS. This CDR3 has 16 amino acids.

The CDR3 loop is CAISESTGGPSSYNEQFF. In DNA, the CDR3 is TGTGCCATCAGTGAGTCGACAGGGGGCCCTTCCTCCTACAATGAGCAGTTCTTC. The chain couples TRBV10-3 to TRBJ2-1; TRBD1 matches 10 bases. CDR1 ENHRY and CDR2 SYGVKD come from the germline V gene. J gave up 0 bases and V 0 bases, and 5 bases lay outside the gene matches. This CDR3 is built from 18 residues.

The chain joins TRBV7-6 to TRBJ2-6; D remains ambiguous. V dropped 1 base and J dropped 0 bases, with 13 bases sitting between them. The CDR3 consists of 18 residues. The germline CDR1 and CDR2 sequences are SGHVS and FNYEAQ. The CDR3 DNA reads TGTGCCAGCAGCTTAGAACCGAGCCGATACTCTGGGGCCAACGTCCTGACTTTC. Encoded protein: CASSLEPSRYSGANVLTF.

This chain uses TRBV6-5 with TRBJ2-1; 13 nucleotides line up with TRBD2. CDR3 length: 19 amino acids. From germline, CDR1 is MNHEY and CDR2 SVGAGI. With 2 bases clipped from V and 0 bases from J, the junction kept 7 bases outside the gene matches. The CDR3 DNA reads TGTGCCAGCAGTTACGGGACTAGCGGGGCCCAGAGCTCCTACAATGAGCAGTTCTTC. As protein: CASSYGTSGAQSSYNEQFF.